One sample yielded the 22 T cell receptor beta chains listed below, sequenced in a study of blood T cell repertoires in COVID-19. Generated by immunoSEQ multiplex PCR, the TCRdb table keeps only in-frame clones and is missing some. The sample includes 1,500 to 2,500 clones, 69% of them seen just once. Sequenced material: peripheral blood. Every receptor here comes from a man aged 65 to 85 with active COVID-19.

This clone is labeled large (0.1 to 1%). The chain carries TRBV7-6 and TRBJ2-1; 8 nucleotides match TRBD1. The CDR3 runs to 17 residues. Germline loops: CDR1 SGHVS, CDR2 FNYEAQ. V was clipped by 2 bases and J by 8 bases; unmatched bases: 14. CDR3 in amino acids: CASSLLVGTGRADEQFF. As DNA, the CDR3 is TGTGCCAGCAGCTTATTGGTCGGGACAGGAAGGGCCGATGAGCAGTTCTTC.

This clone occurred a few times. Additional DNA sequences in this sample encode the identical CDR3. The DNA for the CDR3 is TGTGCCACCAGTGAAGCGGGTGAAGCTTTCTTT. Translated, it gives CATSEAGEAFF. The chain uses TRBV24-1 and TRBJ1-1; D remains ambiguous. The ends were cut back, 4 bases at V and 7 bases at J, with 6 bases in the middle. The germline gives CDR1 KGHDR, CDR2 SFDVKD. The CDR3 totals 11 residues.

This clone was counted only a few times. The CDR3, as DNA: TGCGCCAGCAGCCAAGATTACAGTAGCAATCAGCCCCAGCATTTT. Its translation: CASSQDYSSNQPQHF. This chain links TRBV4-1 with TRBJ1-5; D call uncertain. V lost 0 bases and J lost 0, with 6 bases in between. The CDR3 contains 15 residues. Germline CDR1 reads MGHRA; CDR2 reads YSYEKL.

Here the CDR3 DNA reads TGTGCTAGTGCCGCATCGGGGGTAGGGGTAATGGAGACCCAGTACTTC. Protein sequence: CASAASGVGVMETQYF. This chain links TRBV12-5 with TRBJ2-5, with D possibly being TRBD2 (6 bases). This CDR3 has 16 residues. Trimming removed 7 bases at V and 5 bases at J, with 23 bases between. Germline CDR1 LGHNT, CDR2 FRNRAP.

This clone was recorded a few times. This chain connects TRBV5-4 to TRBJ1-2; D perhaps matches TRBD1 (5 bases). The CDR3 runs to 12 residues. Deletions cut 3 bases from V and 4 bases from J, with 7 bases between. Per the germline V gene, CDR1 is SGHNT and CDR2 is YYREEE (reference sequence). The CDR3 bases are TGTGCCAGCAGCTCAGACAGCTATGGCTACACCTTC. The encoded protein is CASSSDSYGYTF.

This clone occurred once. CDR3 region: CATRDRGLYNEQFF. CDR3 in DNA: TGTGCCACCAGGGACAGGGGGCTTTACAATGAGCAGTTCTTC. The gene calls are TRBV10-3 and TRBJ2-1, with 12 bases aligning to TRBD1. The CDR3 spans 14 residues. V lost 10 bases, J lost 4 bases, and 5 bases stayed unmatched. The germline CDR1 and CDR2 sequences are ENHRY and SYGVKD.

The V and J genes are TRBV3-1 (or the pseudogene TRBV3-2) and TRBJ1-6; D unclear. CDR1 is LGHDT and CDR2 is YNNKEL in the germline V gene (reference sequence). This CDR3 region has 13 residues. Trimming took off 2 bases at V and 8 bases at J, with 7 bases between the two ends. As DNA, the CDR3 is TGTGCCAGCAGCCAAACGGCGGATTCACCCCTCCACTTT. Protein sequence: CASSQTADSPLHF.

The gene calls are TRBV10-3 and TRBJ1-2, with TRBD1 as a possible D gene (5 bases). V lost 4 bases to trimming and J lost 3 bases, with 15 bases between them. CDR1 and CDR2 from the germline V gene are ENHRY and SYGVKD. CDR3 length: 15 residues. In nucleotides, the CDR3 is TGTGCCATCAGTGGTGGGGGAGGGGTCGACTATGGCTACACCTTC. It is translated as CAISGGGGVDYGYTF.

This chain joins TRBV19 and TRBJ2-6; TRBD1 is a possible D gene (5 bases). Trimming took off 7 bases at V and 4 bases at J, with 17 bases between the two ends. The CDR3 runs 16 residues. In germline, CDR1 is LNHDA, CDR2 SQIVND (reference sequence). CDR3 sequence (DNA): TGTGCCAGTATGACAGCCCGACTTGCCGGGGCCAACGTCCTGACTTTC. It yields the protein CASMTARLAGANVLTF.

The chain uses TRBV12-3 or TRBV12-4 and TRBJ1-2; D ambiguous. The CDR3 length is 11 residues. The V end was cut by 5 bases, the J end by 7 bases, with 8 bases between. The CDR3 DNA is TGTGCCAGCAGTGCTGTCAGTGGCTACACCTTC. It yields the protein CASSAVSGYTF.

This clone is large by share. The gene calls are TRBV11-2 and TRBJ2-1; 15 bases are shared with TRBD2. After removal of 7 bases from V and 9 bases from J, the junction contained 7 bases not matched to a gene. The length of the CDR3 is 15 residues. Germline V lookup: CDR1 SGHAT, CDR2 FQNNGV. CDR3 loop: CASTPPGLAGGEQFF. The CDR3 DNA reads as TGTGCCAGCACCCCTCCGGGACTAGCGGGAGGTGAGCAGTTCTTC.

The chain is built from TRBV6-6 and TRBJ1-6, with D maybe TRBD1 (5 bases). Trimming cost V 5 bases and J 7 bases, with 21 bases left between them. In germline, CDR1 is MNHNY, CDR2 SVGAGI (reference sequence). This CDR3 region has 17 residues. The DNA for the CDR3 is TGTGCCAGCAGTCGGTCCGGGCCAGGGATAGAGAATTCACCCCTCCACTTT. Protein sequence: CASSRSGPGIENSPLHF.

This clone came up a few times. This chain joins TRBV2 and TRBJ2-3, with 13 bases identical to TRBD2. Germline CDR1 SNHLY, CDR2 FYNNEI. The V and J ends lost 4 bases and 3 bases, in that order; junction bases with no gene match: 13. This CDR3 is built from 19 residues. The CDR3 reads CASSGAVVTSGGRTDTQYF. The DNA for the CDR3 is TGTGCCAGCAGTGGTGCGGTGGTGACTAGCGGGGGGCGGACAGATACGCAGTATTTT.

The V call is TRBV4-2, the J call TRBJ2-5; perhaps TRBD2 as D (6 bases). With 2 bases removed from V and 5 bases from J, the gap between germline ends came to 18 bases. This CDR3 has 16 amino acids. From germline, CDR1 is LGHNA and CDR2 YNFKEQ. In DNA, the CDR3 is TGTGCCAGCAGCCAATTGGACGGACTGGAGGGGGAGACCCAGTACTTC. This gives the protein CASSQLDGLEGETQYF.

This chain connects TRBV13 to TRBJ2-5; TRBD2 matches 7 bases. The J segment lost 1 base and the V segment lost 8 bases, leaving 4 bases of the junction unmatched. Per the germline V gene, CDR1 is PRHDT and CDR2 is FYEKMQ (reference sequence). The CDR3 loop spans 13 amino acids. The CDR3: CASRTRGQETQYF. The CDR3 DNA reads TGTGCCAGCCGGACTAGGGGCCAAGAGACCCAGTACTTC.

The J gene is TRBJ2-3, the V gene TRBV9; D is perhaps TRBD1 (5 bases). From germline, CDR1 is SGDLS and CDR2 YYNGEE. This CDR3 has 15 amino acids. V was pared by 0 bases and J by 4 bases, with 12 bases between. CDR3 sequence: CASSVGRGYADTQYF. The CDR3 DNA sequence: TGTGCCAGCAGCGTAGGTAGGGGCTACGCAGATACGCAGTATTTT.

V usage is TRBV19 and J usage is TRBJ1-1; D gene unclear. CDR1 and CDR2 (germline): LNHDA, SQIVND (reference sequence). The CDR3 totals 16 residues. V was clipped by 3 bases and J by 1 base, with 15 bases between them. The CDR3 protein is CASSIPGRTRNTEAFF. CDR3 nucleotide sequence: TGTGCCAGTAGTATCCCCGGACGGACTCGGAACACTGAAGCTTTCTTT.

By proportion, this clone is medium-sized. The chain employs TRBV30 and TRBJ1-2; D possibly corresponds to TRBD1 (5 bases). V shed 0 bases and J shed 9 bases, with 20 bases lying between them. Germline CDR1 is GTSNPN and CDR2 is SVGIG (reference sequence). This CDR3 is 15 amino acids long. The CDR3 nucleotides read TGTGCCTGGAGTGTAGGGGATCCTTGGGGCGCGAGCTACACCTTC. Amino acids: CAWSVGDPWGASYTF.

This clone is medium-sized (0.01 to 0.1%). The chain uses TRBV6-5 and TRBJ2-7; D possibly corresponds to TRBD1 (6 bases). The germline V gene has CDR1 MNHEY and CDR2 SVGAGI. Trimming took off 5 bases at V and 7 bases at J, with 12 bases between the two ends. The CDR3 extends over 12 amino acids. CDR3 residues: CASSQLQGEQYF. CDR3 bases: TGTGCCAGCAGTCAGCTACAGGGAGAGCAGTACTTC.

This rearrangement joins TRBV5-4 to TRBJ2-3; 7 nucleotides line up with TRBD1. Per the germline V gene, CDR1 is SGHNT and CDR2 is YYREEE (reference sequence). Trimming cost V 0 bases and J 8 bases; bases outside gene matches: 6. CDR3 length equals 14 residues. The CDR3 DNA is TGTGCCAGCAGCTTGGGACAGGGACAACTTACGCAGTATTTT. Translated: CASSLGQGQLTQYF.

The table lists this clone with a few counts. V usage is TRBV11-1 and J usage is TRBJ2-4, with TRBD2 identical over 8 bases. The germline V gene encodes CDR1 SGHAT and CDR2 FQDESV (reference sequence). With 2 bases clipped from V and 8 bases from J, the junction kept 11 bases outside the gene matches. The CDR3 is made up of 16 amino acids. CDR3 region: CASSLTTSALRHIQYF. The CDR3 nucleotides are TGTGCCAGCAGCTTAACGACTAGCGCGCTCAGACACATTCAGTACTTC.

The chain's CDR3 is CASTGTDTQYF. CDR3 nucleotides: TGTGCCAGCACAGGGACAGATACGCAGTATTTT. The chain couples TRBV12-3 or TRBV12-4 to TRBJ2-3; TRBD1 might be the D (5 bases). The CDR3 length is 11 residues. Trimming shortened V by 7 bases and J by 3 bases, and 5 bases separated the two germline ends.